This is a list of T cell receptor beta chains from one sample in a study of shared clonotypes between healthy human individuals. Libraries were prepared by immunoSEQ multiplex PCR; TCRdb keeps only in-frame clonotypes and omits some of them. The profile shows 850,000 to 1,200,000 clones, about 77% of them singletons. Specimen: memory CD4+ T cells sorted from blood. The origin of the receptors is a man aged 18 to 29 in good health. Each CDR3 is given with its conserved first and last residue. D genes are given only for firm matches. Clone size appears in some rows only: once, few, many, or a class for an expanded clone.

D: TRBD1; V: TRBV29-1; size: -; J: TRBJ1-2; CDR3: CSVGDRGATYGYTF; DNA: TGCAGCGTTGGGGACAGGGGAGCCACCTATGGCTACACCTTC
D: -; V: TRBV7-2; size: -; J: TRBJ2-7; CDR3: CASTPGQHYEQYF; DNA: TGTGCCAGCACCCCTGGACAGCACTACGAGCAGTACTTC
D: TRBD2; V: TRBV5-6; size: -; J: TRBJ2-7; CDR3: CASSWGTSGSLSSYEQYF; DNA: TGTGCCAGCAGCTGGGGGACTAGCGGGAGCCTTAGCTCCTACGAGCAGTACTTC
D: -; V: TRBV30; size: -; J: TRBJ1-1; CDR3: CAWVPRRNTEAFF; DNA: TGTGCCTGGGTCCCTCGGCGGAACACTGAAGCTTTCTTT
D: TRBD1; V: TRBV2; size: -; J: TRBJ2-2; CDR3: CASSSRDRRGTGELFF; DNA: TGTGCCAGCAGCTCCCGGGACAGGAGAGGGACCGGGGAGCTGTTTTTT
D: TRBD1; V: TRBV11-3; size: -; J: TRBJ2-5; CDR3: CASSPGQGDETQYF; DNA: TGTGCCAGCAGCCCCGGACAGGGCGACGAGACCCAGTACTTC
D: TRBD1; V: TRBV18; size: -; J: TRBJ2-5; CDR3: CASSPGRGHETQYF; DNA: TGTGCCAGCTCACCGGGCAGGGGGCACGAGACCCAGTACTTC
D: TRBD1; V: TRBV29-1; size: -; J: TRBJ1-2; CDR3: CSASGGQGLYGYTF; DNA: TGCAGCGCCTCTGGGGGACAGGGACTCTATGGCTACACCTTC
D: TRBD2; V: TRBV27; size: -; J: TRBJ2-5; CDR3: CASSPLQLASGRGETQYF; DNA: TGTGCCAGCAGTCCTCTCCAACTGGCTAGCGGGAGAGGAGAGACCCAGTACTTC
D: -; V: TRBV29-1; size: -; J: TRBJ1-1; CDR3: CSVTWGGGTEAFF; DNA: TGCAGCGTGACTTGGGGGGGAGGAACTGAAGCTTTCTTT
D: -; V: TRBV4-3; size: once; J: TRBJ2-7; CDR3: CASSQDGAESYEQYF; DNA: TGCGCCAGCAGCCAAGACGGCGCGGAATCCTACGAGCAGTACTTC
D: TRBD1; V: TRBV7-3; size: -; J: TRBJ2-1; CDR3: CASSQGALYNEQFF; DNA: TGTGCCAGCAGCCAGGGGGCTCTCTACAATGAGCAGTTCTTC
D: TRBD1; V: TRBV6-1; size: -; J: TRBJ1-6; CDR3: CASSADRGFSSYNSPLHF; DNA: TGTGCCAGCAGTGCCGACAGGGGTTTCAGCTCCTATAATTCACCCCTCCACTTT
D: -; V: TRBV6-5; size: -; J: TRBJ1-2; CDR3: CASRPQGYRGYTF; DNA: TGTGCCAGCAGGCCGCAGGGTTATCGAGGCTACACCTTC
D: -; V: TRBV6-1; size: -; J: TRBJ2-7; CDR3: CASSEFGDGRSYEQYF; DNA: TGTGCCAGCAGTGAATTTGGGGACGGACGATCCTACGAGCAGTACTTC
D: -; V: TRBV5-1; size: -; J: TRBJ2-4; CDR3: CASSQNRDSKNIQYF; DNA: TGCGCCAGCAGCCAAAACAGGGACTCCAAAAACATTCAGTACTTC
D: -; V: TRBV18; size: few; J: TRBJ1-6; CDR3: CASSADGSYNSPLHF; DNA: TGTGCCAGCTCAGCGGACGGGTCCTATAATTCACCCCTCCACTTT
D: -; V: TRBV5-1; size: few; J: TRBJ2-2; CDR3: CATKTGLGNTGELFF; DNA: TGCGCCACCAAGACGGGACTCGGGAACACCGGGGAGCTGTTTTTT
D: -; V: TRBV27; size: -; J: TRBJ1-1; CDR3: CASSSADRYTEAFF; DNA: TGTGCCAGCAGTTCGGCAGACAGGTACACTGAAGCTTTCTTT
D: -; V: TRBV11-2; size: -; J: TRBJ1-1; CDR3: CASSLYIATNTEAFF; DNA: TGTGCCAGCAGCTTATACATAGCAACCAACACTGAAGCTTTCTTT
D: -; V: TRBV5-1; size: -; J: TRBJ2-2; CDR3: CASSGGNTGELFF; DNA: TGCGCCAGCAGCGGGGGGAACACCGGGGAGCTGTTTTTT
D: -; V: TRBV6-1; size: -; J: TRBJ2-7; CDR3: CASSVSYYEQYF; DNA: TGTGCCAGCAGCGTCTCTTACTACGAGCAGTACTTC
D: -; V: TRBV11-3; size: -; J: TRBJ2-7; CDR3: CASSPGGSSYEQYF; DNA: TGTGCCAGCAGCCCTGGGGGAAGCTCCTACGAGCAGTACTTC
D: -; V: TRBV7-9; size: -; J: TRBJ2-7; CDR3: CASSLDGPQYF; DNA: TGTGCCAGCAGCTTAGACGGGCCACAGTACTTC
D: -; V: TRBV5-1; size: few; J: TRBJ2-5; CDR3: CASSFTPTETQYF; DNA: TGCGCCAGCAGCTTTACACCAACAGAGACCCAGTACTTC
D: -; V: TRBV20-1; size: once; J: TRBJ1-2; CDR3: CSASFAGGYTF; DNA: TGCAGTGCTAGTTTTGCAGGTGGCTACACCTTC
D: -; V: TRBV6-5; size: -; J: TRBJ2-7; CDR3: CASSYSTGGYEQYF; DNA: TGTGCCAGCAGTTACTCCACCGGGGGCTACGAGCAGTACTTC
D: -; V: TRBV10-2; size: -; J: TRBJ2-3; CDR3: CASRPGQIGTDTQYF; DNA: TGCGCCAGCAGACCTGGACAGATAGGCACAGATACGCAGTATTTT
D: -; V: TRBV27; size: -; J: TRBJ1-5; CDR3: CASSLRARNQPQHF; DNA: TGTGCCAGCAGTTTAAGGGCTCGCAATCAGCCCCAGCATTTT
D: -; V: TRBV27; size: -; J: TRBJ1-4; CDR3: CASSPGPRTNEKLFF; DNA: TGTGCCAGCAGTCCAGGACCACGGACTAATGAAAAACTGTTTTTT
D: TRBD2; V: TRBV9; size: -; J: TRBJ2-1; CDR3: CASSARGLAFSNEQFF; DNA: TGTGCCAGCAGCGCCAGGGGACTAGCTTTCTCCAATGAGCAGTTCTTC
D: -; V: TRBV7-2; size: few; J: TRBJ2-3; CDR3: CASSPPGPTQYF; DNA: TGTGCCAGCAGCCCCCCGGGTCCTACGCAGTATTTT
D: -; V: TRBV2; size: -; J: TRBJ2-3; CDR3: CASSEVGGVGDTQYF; DNA: TGTGCCAGCAGTGAAGTGGGGGGAGTAGGAGATACGCAGTATTTT
D: TRBD2; V: TRBV18; size: few; J: TRBJ2-3; CDR3: CASSHTFGLADVRGFADTQYF; DNA: TGTGCCAGCTCACACACCTTCGGACTAGCGGATGTGAGGGGTTTCGCAGATACGCAGTATTTT
D: -; V: TRBV5-5; size: -; J: TRBJ2-7; CDR3: CASSLVAGSYEQYF; DNA: TGTGCCAGCAGCTTGGTGGCAGGGTCCTACGAGCAGTACTTC
D: -; V: TRBV5-5; size: -; J: TRBJ1-1; CDR3: CASSLQGLDTEAFF; DNA: TGTGCCAGCAGCCTCCAGGGGCTCGACACTGAAGCTTTCTTT
D: TRBD1; V: TRBV4-1; size: -; J: TRBJ2-7; CDR3: CASSQIGQGSYEQYF; DNA: TGCGCCAGCAGCCAGATAGGACAGGGGAGCTACGAGCAGTACTTC
D: TRBD1; V: TRBV7-9; size: -; J: TRBJ1-1; CDR3: CASSHGQGRVGEAFF; DNA: TGTGCCAGCAGCCATGGACAGGGTAGGGTCGGGGAAGCTTTCTTT
D: TRBD1; V: TRBV6-6; size: many; J: TRBJ1-3; CDR3: CASRTGQMGNTIYF; DNA: TGTGCCAGCAGGACGGGACAGATGGGAAACACCATATATTTT
D: -; V: TRBV28; size: -; J: TRBJ2-3; CDR3: CASIVGWTQYF; DNA: TGTGCCAGCATCGTCGGGTGGACGCAGTATTTT
D: -; V: TRBV28; size: -; J: TRBJ1-2; CDR3: CASRRTGYTF; DNA: TGTGCCAGCAGAAGGACAGGCTACACCTTC
D: -; V: TRBV11-3; size: -; J: TRBJ2-1; CDR3: CASSLGGGGEQFF; DNA: TGTGCCAGCAGCTTGGGAGGGGGCGGTGAGCAGTTCTTC
D: -; V: TRBV5-5; size: -; J: TRBJ2-7; CDR3: CASRGQGTSYEQYF; DNA: TGTGCCAGCAGAGGTCAGGGGACATCCTACGAGCAGTACTTC
D: -; V: TRBV4-3; size: few; J: TRBJ2-1; CDR3: CASSQEWGPYNEQFF; DNA: TGCGCCAGCAGCCAAGAGTGGGGCCCCTACAATGAGCAGTTCTTC
D: TRBD2; V: TRBV2; size: -; J: TRBJ2-2; CDR3: CASSETLVAGLTGELFF; DNA: TGTGCCAGCAGTGAAACTCTGGTAGCGGGCCTCACCGGGGAGCTGTTTTTT
D: -; V: TRBV21-1; size: -; J: TRBJ2-1; CDR3: CASSKVPSHNEQFF; DNA: TGTGCCAGCAGCAAAGTCCCTAGCCACAATGAGCAGTTCTTC
D: TRBD1; V: TRBV11-2; size: few; J: TRBJ1-2; CDR3: CASSSFLSGQAASYYGYTF; DNA: TGTGCCAGCAGCTCCTTCCTCTCCGGACAGGCGGCCTCCTACTATGGCTACACCTTC
D: -; V: TRBV30; size: -; J: TRBJ1-2; CDR3: CAWSYALPYGYTF; DNA: TGTGCCTGGAGTTACGCACTTCCCTATGGCTACACCTTC
D: -; V: TRBV7-7; size: -; J: TRBJ2-7; CDR3: CASSTGTRYEQYF; DNA: TGTGCTAGCAGCACCGGGACACGGTACGAGCAGTACTTC